This T cell receptor beta chain was recorded in a study of brain T cells in children with intractable seizures. Study results and caveats: Pre- and post-surgery blood differed in depth, so pre-surgery absences may be undersampling.

Only cases whose brain tissue showed the highest T cell transcript signatures were sequenced. Before surgery, patients took at least one anti-epileptic drug. The assay was immunoSEQ multiplex PCR, and TCRdb's table has in-frame clones only and misses some. The sample consists of 110,000 or so clones, 94% of them appearing once. Turning to this clone: Its antigen is not known.

V lost 6 bases and J lost 7; bases outside the gene matches: 6. CDR1 is SNHLY and CDR2 is FYNNEI in the germline V gene. CDR3 length equals 13 residues. Sequencing used peripheral blood, obtained at surgery. This TCR derives from a boy less than two years old with hemimegalencephaly and intractable seizures. This chain uses TRBV2 with TRBJ2-1; 7 nucleotides match TRBD1. CDR3 nucleotide sequence: TGTGCCAGCAGCCCGACAGGGCAGAATGAGCAGTTCTTC. Translated, it gives CASSPTGQNEQFF.